The rows below give T cell receptor beta chains drawn from one sample of a study of blood T cell repertoires in COVID-19. Repertoires were generated with immunoSEQ multiplex PCR, while TCRdb's copy carries only in-frame clones and drops some. The sample yields 130,000 to 150,000 clones, roughly 88% seen once. Sequenced sample: PBMCs or T cells enriched from blood (not recorded which). The receptors stem from a woman aged 25-40 years with acute COVID-19. Both conserved end residues are part of each CDR3. D genes are given only for firm matches. Where a row states a size, it is once, few, many or the class of an expanded clone; other rows omit it.

TRBV10-1	TRBJ2-4	-	TRBD1	TGCGCCAGCAGTGAGTCCGGGACAGGGTTTTTGGCCAAAAACATTCAGTACTTC	CASSESGTGFLAKNIQYF
TRBV19	TRBJ1-1	-	TRBD1	TGTGCCAGTAGTGCGGCGGGACAGGGGTTCGTTGAAGCTTTCTTT	CASSAAGQGFVEAFF
TRBV28	TRBJ1-1	-	-	TGTGCCAGCAGTTTATATGAGACACCGAACACTGAAGCTTTCTTT	CASSLYETPNTEAFF
TRBV18	TRBJ2-3	-	-	TGTGCCAGCTCACCACCCTCCGCGGATACGCAGTATTTT	CASSPPSADTQYF
TRBV6-5	TRBJ1-5	-	-	TGTGCCAGCAGTTCCGCAACAGCTAATCAGCCCCAGCATTTT	CASSSATANQPQHF
TRBV12-3/TRBV12-4	TRBJ1-2	-	-	TGTGCCAGCAGTTTATCCAGGGTAGATGGCTACACCTTC	CASSLSRVDGYTF
TRBV27	TRBJ1-4	-	-	TGTGCCAGCAGCTTCGGGACACTTCATGAAAAACTGTTTTTT	CASSFGTLHEKLFF
TRBV19	TRBJ2-2	-	TRBD2	TGTGCCAGTAGTCCTGGACTAGCGGGGACCGGGGAGCTGTTTTTT	CASSPGLAGTGELFF
TRBV5-1	TRBJ1-1	-	-	TGCGCCAGCAGCCTGAGAGTAGGGAGGGACACTGAAGCTTTCTTT	CASSLRVGRDTEAFF
TRBV28	TRBJ2-1	-	-	TGTGCCAGCAGTTTACGCCCCTACCTACCAGAGCAGTTCTTC	CASSLRPYLPEQFF
TRBV5-1	TRBJ2-7	-	-	TGCGCCAGCAGCTCCCCGGGTCTAGCAAACGACGAGCAGTACTTC	CASSSPGLANDEQYF
TRBV6-6	TRBJ1-2	-	-	TGTGCCAGCATCCCCGGGACACGGAACTATGGCTACACCTTC	CASIPGTRNYGYTF
TRBV12-3/TRBV12-4	TRBJ1-2	-	-	TGTGCCAGCAGTTTCGTCCAGGGCGATCACACCTTC	CASSFVQGDHTF
TRBV19	TRBJ1-1	-	-	TGTGCCAGTAGGGTCGGCTATGCGGGAGTAGAAGCTTTCTTT	CASRVGYAGVEAFF
TRBV4-1	TRBJ1-2	-	-	TGCGCCAGCAGCCAAGGGGGACATCTTGGCTACACCTTC	CASSQGGHLGYTF
TRBV11-2	TRBJ2-5	-	TRBD1	TGTGCCAGCAGCTCGATGACAGGGCCACAAGAGACCCAGTACTTC	CASSSMTGPQETQYF
TRBV27	TRBJ1-1	-	-	TGTGCCAGCAGTTGGGCCGCGGGGAACACTGAAGCTTTCTTT	CASSWAAGNTEAFF
TRBV5-5	TRBJ2-3	-	-	TGTGCCAGCAGCTTGGAGGCGGGGGCACTTAGCACAGATACGCAGTATTTT	CASSLEAGALSTDTQYF
TRBV18	TRBJ1-2	-	TRBD1	TGTGCCAGCTCGGAACAGGGGTGGGATGGCTACACCTTC	CASSEQGWDGYTF
TRBV27	TRBJ2-1	-	-	TGTGCCAGCAGCATTGGTGGAGCTCCCTACAATGAGCAGTTCTTC	CASSIGGAPYNEQFF
TRBV10-3	TRBJ1-1	once	-	TGTGCCATCAAAAACACAGGCGGCAACACTGAAGCTTTCTTT	CAIKNTGGNTEAFF
TRBV21-1	TRBJ2-1	-	-	TGTGCCCACGGGGGGGCCTACAATGAGCAGTTCTTC	CAHGGAYNEQFF
TRBV9	TRBJ2-1	-	TRBD1	TGTGCCAGCAGCGGACAGGGCCCCTACAATGAGCAGTTCTTC	CASSGQGPYNEQFF
TRBV28	TRBJ1-1	-	-	TGTGCCAGCAGCCCGGCAGGGGCTGATAAGAACACTGAAGCTTTCTTT	CASSPAGADKNTEAFF
TRBV19	TRBJ1-1	once	-	TGTGCCAGTAGTATAGTCCAGGGAACCATGAACACTGAAGCTTTCTTT	CASSIVQGTMNTEAFF
TRBV3-1/TRBV3-2	TRBJ1-1	-	-	TGTGCCAGCAGCCCATCGGACAGTAGGACTGAAGCTTTCTTT	CASSPSDSRTEAFF
TRBV20-1	TRBJ1-1	-	TRBD1	TGCAGTGGGGACAGGAACACTGAAGCTTTCTTT	CSGDRNTEAFF
TRBV27	TRBJ2-3	-	TRBD1	TGTGCCAGCAGCTACACAGGGGCCCCAGATACGCAGTATTTT	CASSYTGAPDTQYF
TRBV7-3	TRBJ2-7	-	-	TGTGCCAGCAGCTTAATCCAGGGTGGATCCTACGAGCAGTACTTC	CASSLIQGGSYEQYF
TRBV29-1	TRBJ1-3	-	-	TGCAGCGTTGAACAGGGTTCTGGAAACACCATATATTTT	CSVEQGSGNTIYF
TRBV27	TRBJ2-7	-	TRBD1	TGTGCCAGCAAGGGGGACAGCCACTACGAGCAGTACTTC	CASKGDSHYEQYF
TRBV28	TRBJ1-2	-	-	TGTGCCAGCAGTTTTTATTGGGGGGGTAATGGCTACACCTTC	CASSFYWGGNGYTF
TRBV6-2/TRBV6-3	TRBJ2-4	once	TRBD2	TGTGCCAGCAGTGTGGCGGGAGCGGCCAAAAACATTCAGTACTTC	CASSVAGAAKNIQYF